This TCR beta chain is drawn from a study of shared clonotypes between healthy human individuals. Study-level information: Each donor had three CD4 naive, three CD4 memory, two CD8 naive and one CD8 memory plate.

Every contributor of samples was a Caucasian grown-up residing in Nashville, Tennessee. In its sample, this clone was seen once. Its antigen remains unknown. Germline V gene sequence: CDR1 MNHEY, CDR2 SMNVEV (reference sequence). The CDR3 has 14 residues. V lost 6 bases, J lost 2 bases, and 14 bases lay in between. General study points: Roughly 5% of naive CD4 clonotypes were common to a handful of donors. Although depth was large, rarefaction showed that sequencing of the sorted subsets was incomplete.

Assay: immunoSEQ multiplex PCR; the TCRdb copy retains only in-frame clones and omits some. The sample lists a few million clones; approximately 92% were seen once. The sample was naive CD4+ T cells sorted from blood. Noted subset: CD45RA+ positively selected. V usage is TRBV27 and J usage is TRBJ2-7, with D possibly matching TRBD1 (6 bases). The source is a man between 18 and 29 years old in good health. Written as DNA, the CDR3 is TGTGCCAGCAGACCGTTACAGGGACCCTACGAGCAGTACTTC. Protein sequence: CASRPLQGPYEQYF.